This T cell receptor beta chain was captured by sequencing in a study of cytomegalovirus exposure and HLA in healthy donors. V lost 4 bases and J lost 0, with 10 bases in between. The germline CDR1 and CDR2 sequences are MRHNA and SNTAGT. The CDR3 has 15 amino acids. The PCR had 60 Vbeta and 13 Jbeta primers. Generated by immunoSEQ multiplex PCR, the TCRdb table keeps only in-frame clones and is missing some. The sample records about 130,000 clones, roughly 78% being singletons. The sample was PBMCs. V usage is TRBV6-4 and J usage is TRBJ2-1; D not certain. The source is a man aged 30-40 years in good health and CMV-seronegative. The CDR3, as DNA: TGTGCCAGCAGTGCGGTGTCAAGCTCCTACAATGAGCAGTTCTTC. Encoded protein: CASSAVSSSYNEQFF.